This entry features one TCR beta chain sequence. As yet, its antigen is unknown. CDR1 and CDR2 (germline): MNHNS, SASEGT. The J segment lost 6 bases and the V segment lost 0 bases, leaving 5 bases of the junction unmatched. The CDR3 is made up of 15 amino acids. The data derive from a study of OX40 agonist ivuxolimab in advanced cancers. At the level of the study: The dose of intravenous ivuxolimab that patients received every 2 weeks ranged from 0.01 to 10 mg/kg.

General study points: In CD8+ T cells, expanded clones were on average more numerous than in CD4+.

Sequencing used immunoSEQ multiplex PCR; TCRdb keeps in-frame clones, though not all of them. The sample records tens of thousands of clones, 80% to 85% being singletons. This specimen was CD4+ or CD8+ T cells sorted from blood, taken in a trial of the OX40 agonist ivuxolimab. This receptor was identified in an adult with an advanced solid tumor such as melanoma, head and neck, liver or kidney cancer. This chain connects TRBV6-1 to TRBJ1-2; 9 positions match TRBD1. CDR3 nucleotides: TGTGCCAGCAGTGAAGCGGGGGGACAGGGTAATGGCTACACCTTC. Its translation: CASSEAGGQGNGYTF.